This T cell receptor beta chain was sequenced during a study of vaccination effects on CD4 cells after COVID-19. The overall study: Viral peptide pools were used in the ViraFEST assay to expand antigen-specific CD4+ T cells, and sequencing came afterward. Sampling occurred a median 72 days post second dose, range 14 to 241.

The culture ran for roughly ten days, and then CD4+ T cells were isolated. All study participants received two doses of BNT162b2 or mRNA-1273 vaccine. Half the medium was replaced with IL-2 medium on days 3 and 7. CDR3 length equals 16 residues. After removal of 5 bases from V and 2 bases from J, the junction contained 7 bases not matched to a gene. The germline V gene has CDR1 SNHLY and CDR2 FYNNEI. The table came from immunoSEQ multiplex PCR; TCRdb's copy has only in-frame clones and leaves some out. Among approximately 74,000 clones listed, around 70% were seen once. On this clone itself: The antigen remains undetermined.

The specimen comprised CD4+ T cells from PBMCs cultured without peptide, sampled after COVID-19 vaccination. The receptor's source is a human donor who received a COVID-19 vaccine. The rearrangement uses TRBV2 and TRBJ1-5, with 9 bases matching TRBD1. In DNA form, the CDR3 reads TGTGCCAGCAGTTGGGACAGGGATGTGGGCAATCAGCCCCAGCATTTT. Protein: CASSWDRDVGNQPQHF.